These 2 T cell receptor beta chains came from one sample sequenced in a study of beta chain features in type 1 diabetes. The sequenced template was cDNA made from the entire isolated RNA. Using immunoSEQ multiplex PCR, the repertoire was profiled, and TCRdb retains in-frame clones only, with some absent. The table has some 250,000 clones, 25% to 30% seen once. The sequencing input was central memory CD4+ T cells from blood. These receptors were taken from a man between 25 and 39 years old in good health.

DNA for the CDR3: TGTGCCAGCAGTTTCACGGGCCTAGCCAAAAACATTCAGTACTTC. Its translation is CASSFTGLAKNIQYF. The chain employs TRBV28 and TRBJ2-4; unclear D gene. This CDR3 spans 15 amino acids. The V end lost 3 bases, the J end lost 0 bases, and 9 bases lay between the germline ends. Germline V lookup: CDR1 MDHEN, CDR2 SYDVKM. Combining the CDR3 with reference TRBV28 and TRBJ2-4 gives the whole variable domain DVKVTQSSRYLVKRTGEKVFLECVQDMDHENMFWYRQDPGLGLRLIYFSYDVKMKEKGDIPEGYSVSREKKERFSLILESASTNQTSMYLCASSFTGLAKNIQYFGAGTRLSVL.

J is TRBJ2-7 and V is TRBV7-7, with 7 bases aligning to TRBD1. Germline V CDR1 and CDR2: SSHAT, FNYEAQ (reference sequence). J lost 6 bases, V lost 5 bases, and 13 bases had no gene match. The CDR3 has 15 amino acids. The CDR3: CASSPSTGIAGEQYF. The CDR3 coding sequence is TGTGCCAGCAGCCCTTCGACAGGGATAGCAGGCGAGCAGTACTTC.